These 24 T cell receptor beta chains were all obtained from the same sample, sequenced in a study of regulatory T cells in long-lasting Graves disease. Combining iRepertoire HTBI primers with Arm-PCR of CDR3 regions, the authors built TCR beta libraries. Using its own MiXCR run on the multiplex PCR reads, TCRdb lists one record per CDR3 protein. The sample lists about 470,000 distinct CDR3 sequences, 20% to 25% occurring once. As to time point: persistent/refractory GD, antithyroid drugs over 5 years with positive TRAb. Making the TCR library involved RNA that had been extracted from PBMCs. The specimen was peripheral blood mononuclear cells (PBMCs), collected when the disease was refractory, from a patient treated with antithyroid drugs. These receptors were taken from a female donor with Graves disease.

This sequence joins TRBV7-9 and TRBJ2-7; D is ambiguous. The CDR3 is 15 amino acids. The ends were cut back, 2 bases at V and 1 base at J, with 12 bases in the middle. The germline V gene has CDR1 SEHNR and CDR2 FQNEAQ (reference sequence). CDR3 DNA sequence: TGTGCCAGCAGCTTACACAGTCTCCCTTCCTACGAGCAGTACTTC. Its translation is CASSLHSLPSYEQYF.

This chain connects TRBV27 to TRBJ1-2; D is perhaps TRBD1 (5 bases). The CDR3 length is 13 residues. Trimming removed 3 bases from V and 8 bases from J, with 13 bases in between. Germline V lookup: CDR1 MNHEY, CDR2 SMNVEV (reference sequence). CDR3 in DNA: TGTGCCAGCAGTTTCAGGGTCGGGGGGGGCTACACCTTC. Its protein product is CASSFRVGGGYTF.

The CDR3 loop reads CASSELREQLSEQYF. The CDR3 DNA reads as TGTGCCAGCTCCGAGTTAAGGGAGCAACTAAGCGAGCAGTACTTC. V and J are TRBV18 and TRBJ2-7; TRBD2 is a possible D gene (5 bases). In germline, CDR1 is KGHSH, CDR2 LQKENI. This CDR3 region has 15 residues. Trimming cost V 6 bases and J 6 bases, with 21 bases left between them. The entire variable domain, with the rest obtained from reference TRBV18 and TRBJ2-7, is as follows: NAGVMQNPRHLVRRRGQEARLRCSPMKGHSHVYWYRQLPEEGLKFMVYLQKENIIDESGMPKERFSAEFPKEGPSILRIQQVVRGDSAAYFCASSELREQLSEQYFGPGTRLTVT.

This clonotype was counted between two and nine times. The chain recombines TRBV30 with TRBJ2-3, with TRBD1 as a possible D gene (5 bases). CDR1 is GTSNPN and CDR2 is SVGIG in the germline V gene (reference sequence). This CDR3 has 14 residues. The V gene lost 7 bases and the J gene lost 0 bases, with 14 bases spanning the gap. DNA for the CDR3: TGTGCCTCAAGGGGCGGAGCTAGCACAGATACGCAGTATTTT. As protein: CASRGGASTDTQYF.

This clonotype came up many times. The chain is built from TRBV29-1 and TRBJ1-1; D ambiguous. CDR1 SQVTM and CDR2 ANQGSEA come from the germline V gene. Trimming removed 3 bases at V and 1 base at J, with 9 bases between. CDR3 length: 13 amino acids. CDR3 bases: TGCAGCGTTGATAAGGGAGGGAACACTGAAGCTTTCTTT. Its translation is CSVDKGGNTEAFF. The full variable domain, rest sourced from reference TRBV29-1 and TRBJ1-1, is SAVISQKPSRDICQRGTSLTIQCQVDSQVTMMFWYRQQPGQSLTLIATANQGSEATYESGFVIDKFPISRPNLTFSTLTVSNMSPEDSSIYLCSVDKGGNTEAFFGQGTRLTVV.

This chain uses TRBV6-1 with TRBJ2-1; maybe TRBD1 (6 bases). Germline V gene data show CDR1 as MNHNS and CDR2 as SASEGT. Trimming cost V 11 bases and J 4 bases, with 15 bases left between them. The CDR3 contains 13 residues. The CDR3 spells CAVGARGYNEQFF. In DNA, the CDR3 is TGTGCCGTGGGAGCTAGGGGGTACAATGAGCAGTTCTTC.

This clonotype was counted between two and nine times. The rearrangement joins TRBV12-3 or TRBV12-4 to TRBJ1-6, with D possibly TRBD1 on 6 matching bases. V lost 6 bases and J lost 9, with 18 bases in between. The CDR3 sequence is 15 residues long. CDR3 residues: CASRAQDRNSSPLHF. In DNA form, the CDR3 reads TGTGCCAGCAGGGCCCAGGACAGAAATAGTTCACCCCTCCACTTT.

In this sample, this clonotype turned up many times. The chain couples TRBV2 to TRBJ1-6; D unresolved. The CDR3 covers 13 residues. The germline V gene has CDR1 SNHLY and CDR2 FYNNEI. The ends were cut back, 0 bases at V and 9 bases at J, with 6 bases in the middle. The chain's CDR3 is CASSEAGFSPLHF. Written as DNA, the CDR3 is TGTGCCAGCAGTGAAGCCGGGTTTTCACCCCTCCACTTT.

The rearrangement uses TRBV14 and TRBJ2-7; D uncertain. Germline V CDR1 and CDR2: SGHDN, FVKESK. Trimming left V 3 bases short and J 2 bases short, with 14 bases between. This CDR3 contains 15 residues. In nucleotides, the CDR3 is TGTGCCAGCAGCCAGGTCACTAAAAGCGCCTACGAGCAGTACTTC. Translating it yields CASSQVTKSAYEQYF. Looking up the rest from reference TRBV14 and TRBJ2-7 gives the full variable domain: EAGVTQFPSHSVIEKGQTVTLRCDPISGHDNLYWYRRVMGKEIKFLLHFVKESKQDESGMPNNRFLAERTGGTYSTLKVQPAELEDSGVYFCASSQVTKSAYEQYFGPGTRLTVT.

The chain has TRBV29-1 and TRBJ1-2, with D unclear. The CDR3 covers 11 residues. CDR1 SQVTM and CDR2 ANQGSEA come from the germline V gene. The V end lost 3 bases, the J end lost 6 bases, and 8 bases lay between the germline ends. CDR3 residues: CSVDRLDGYTF. CDR3 in DNA: TGCAGCGTTGACAGACTCGATGGCTACACCTTC.

The chain is built from TRBV24-1 and TRBJ2-1; D unresolved. This CDR3 contains 12 residues. V gave up 1 base and J gave up 7 bases, with 4 bases separating them. The germline V gene has CDR1 KGHDR and CDR2 SFDVKD. CDR3 residues: CATSDFKNEQFF. The DNA of the CDR3 is TGTGCCACCAGTGATTTTAAGAATGAGCAGTTCTTC.

This clonotype has at least ten counts. The chain is built from TRBV11-2 and TRBJ2-5; no clear D gene. The ends were cut back, 0 bases at V and 0 bases at J, with 8 bases in the middle. The germline CDR1 and CDR2 sequences are SGHAT and FQNNGV. CDR3 length equals 15 residues. The CDR3 region is CASSLERNNQETQYF. For the CDR3, the DNA is TGTGCCAGCAGCTTAGAACGGAACAACCAAGAGACCCAGTACTTC. Full variable domain (remainder filled in from reference TRBV11-2 and TRBJ2-5): EAGVAQSPRYKIIEKRQSVAFWCNPISGHATLYWYQQILGQGPKLLIQFQNNGVVDDSQLPKDRFSAERLKGVDSTLKIQPAKLEDSAVYLCASSLERNNQETQYFGPGTRLLVL.

The chain uses TRBV19 and TRBJ2-5; D is possibly TRBD2 (5 bases). The CDR3 extends over 14 amino acids. From germline, CDR1 is LNHDA and CDR2 SQIVND (reference sequence). Trimming cost V 8 bases and J 0 bases, with 13 bases left between them. In nucleotides, the CDR3 is TGTGCCAGTCACTCGGGAACGTACCAAGAGACCCAGTACTTC. As protein: CASHSGTYQETQYF. Looking up the rest from reference TRBV19 and TRBJ2-5 gives the full variable domain: DGGITQSPKYLFRKEGQNVTLSCEQNLNHDAMYWYRQDPGQGLRLIYYSQIVNDFQKGDIAEGYSVSREKKESFPLTVTSAQKNPTAFYLCASHSGTYQETQYFGPGTRLLVL.

Comment on this clonotype: It may be a read error: a sequence one base away is much more abundant. J is TRBJ2-7 and V is TRBV7-2; 10 bases fit TRBD2. The germline CDR1 and CDR2 sequences are SGHTA and FQGNSA. Germline trimming cut 4 bases from V and 4 bases from J; bases unmatched to any gene: 10. The CDR3 sequence is 16 residues long. The CDR3 bases are TGTGCCAGCAGCTCCCCCCCAGCGGGAGGGGAGTACGAGCAGTACTTC. Protein product: CASSSPPAGGEYEQYF.

This clonotype was seen repeatedly, ten times or more. V gene TRBV9 combines with J gene TRBJ2-5; TRBD2 matches 8 bases. Germline V gene sequence: CDR1 SGDLS, CDR2 YYNGEE. This CDR3 contains 15 residues. The V and J ends lost 1 base and 5 bases, in that order; junction bases with no gene match: 7. Here the CDR3 reads CASSVRGGRRETQYF. CDR3 nucleotides: TGTGCCAGCAGCGTAAGAGGCGGGAGGAGGGAGACCCAGTACTTC.

This clonotype was seen a single time. The gene calls are TRBV12-3 or TRBV12-4 and TRBJ2-2, with D perhaps being TRBD1 or TRBD2 (5 bases each). The V and J ends lost 5 bases and 6 bases respectively, with 22 bases between them. This CDR3 is 17 amino acids long. DNA of the CDR3: TGTGCCAGCAGTACCGGGACGGGGCTAGCAGGCGCCGGGGAGCTGTTTTTT. Residues: CASSTGTGLAGAGELFF.

The V and J genes are TRBV9 and TRBJ2-7; D gene unclear. The CDR3 extends over 15 amino acids. Germline V lookup: CDR1 SGDLS, CDR2 YYNGEE. V gave up 0 bases and J gave up 0 bases, with 10 bases separating them. The CDR3 sequence: CASSVGAYISYEQYF. The CDR3 bases are TGTGCCAGCAGCGTAGGGGCCTACATCTCCTACGAGCAGTACTTC.

This clonotype has a count of ten or more. The chain couples TRBV28 to TRBJ2-7; D is possibly TRBD1 or TRBD2 (5 bases each). The germline V gene has CDR1 MDHEN and CDR2 SYDVKM. Trimming shortened V by 6 bases and J by 4 bases, and 16 bases separated the two germline ends. CDR3 length: 14 amino acids. The CDR3 coding sequence is TGTGCCAGCAGCCTCGTGGGGGTATTGTACGAGCAGTACTTC. Translation gives CASSLVGVLYEQYF. Full variable domain (remainder filled in from reference TRBV28 and TRBJ2-7): DVKVTQSSRYLVKRTGEKVFLECVQDMDHENMFWYRQDPGLGLRLIYFSYDVKMKEKGDIPEGYSVSREKKERFSLILESASTNQTSMYLCASSLVGVLYEQYFGPGTRLTVT.

In its sample, this clonotype was seen many times. The J gene is TRBJ2-7, the V gene TRBV7-9; 12 bases fit TRBD2. J gave up 3 bases and V 5 bases, and 5 bases lay outside the gene matches. The CDR3 length is 15 residues. Germline V gene data show CDR1 as SEHNR and CDR2 as FQNEAQ (reference sequence). The CDR3 spells CASSRTSGRFYEQYF. The CDR3 coding sequence is TGTGCCAGCAGCCGAACTAGCGGGAGGTTCTACGAGCAGTACTTC.

The chain joins TRBV7-9 to TRBJ2-7, with 9 nucleotides matching TRBD2. V gave up 0 bases and J gave up 5 bases; unmatched junction bases: 2. Germline-derived CDR1 and CDR2 are SEHNR and FQNEAQ (reference sequence). The CDR3 extends over 14 amino acids. The DNA of the CDR3 is TGTGCCAGCAGCTTAGCTAGCGGGAGCCACGAGCAGTACTTC. This translates into CASSLASGSHEQYF.

This clonotype was detected many times. The J gene is TRBJ1-1, the V gene TRBV28, with D maybe TRBD1 (6 bases). Germline V gene sequence: CDR1 MDHEN, CDR2 SYDVKM. There are 16 residues in the CDR3. The V and J ends lost 5 bases and 1 base respectively, with 17 bases between them. The CDR3: CASSRIGGRGNTEAFF. The CDR3 DNA follows: TGTGCCAGCAGTCGTATAGGGGGGCGGGGGAACACTGAAGCTTTCTTT.

This clonotype was found many times. The genes are TRBV7-9 and TRBJ2-6; D perhaps matches TRBD2 (5 bases). The CDR3 is 19 amino acids. V was clipped by 8 bases and J by 0 bases, with 23 bases between them. CDR1 is SEHNR and CDR2 is FQNEAQ in the germline V gene (reference sequence). Here the CDR3 DNA reads TGTGCCAGCGCCGGTAGTCGTGGGCCGGGGAACTCTGGGGCCAACGTCCTGACTTTC. Translation gives CASAGSRGPGNSGANVLTF.

The chain uses TRBV5-8 and TRBJ1-6; D is unresolved. The CDR3 has 17 amino acids. CDR1 is SGHTS and CDR2 is YDEGEE in the germline V gene. The V end was cut by 2 bases, the J end by 0 bases, with 12 bases between. CDR3 amino acids: CASSFPLDLSYNSPLHF. CDR3 nucleotides: TGTGCCAGCAGCTTTCCTCTGGATCTCTCCTATAATTCACCCCTCCACTTT.

The V and J genes are TRBV29-1 and TRBJ2-3; unclear D gene. Trimming shortened V by 5 bases and J by 5 bases, and 20 bases separated the two germline ends. The CDR3 has 15 amino acids. The germline V gene encodes CDR1 SQVTM and CDR2 ANQGSEA. The CDR3 is CSVSLSQAYGDTQYF. The DNA of the CDR3 is TGCAGCGTTTCGCTCTCTCAGGCTTATGGAGATACGCAGTATTTT.